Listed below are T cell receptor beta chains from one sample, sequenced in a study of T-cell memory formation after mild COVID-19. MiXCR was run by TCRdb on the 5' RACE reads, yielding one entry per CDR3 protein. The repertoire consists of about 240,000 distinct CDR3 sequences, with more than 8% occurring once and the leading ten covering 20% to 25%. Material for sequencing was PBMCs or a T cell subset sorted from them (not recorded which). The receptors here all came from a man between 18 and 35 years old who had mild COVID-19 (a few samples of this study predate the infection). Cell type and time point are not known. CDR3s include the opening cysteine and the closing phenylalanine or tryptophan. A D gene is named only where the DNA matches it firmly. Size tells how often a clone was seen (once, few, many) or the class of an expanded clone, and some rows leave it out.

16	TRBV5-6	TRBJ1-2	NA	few	TGTGCCAGCAGCTTGGCCCCAGGGAGGAGCGACTATGGCTACACCTTC	CASSLAPGRSDYGYTF
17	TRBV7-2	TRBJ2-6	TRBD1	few	TGTGCCAGCACCCGGACAGGGGGGTTCTCTGGGGCCAACGTCCTGACTTTC	CASTRTGGFSGANVLTF
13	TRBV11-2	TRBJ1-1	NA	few	TGTGCCAGCAGCTTCGCAGGTGACACTGAAGCTTTCTTT	CASSFAGDTEAFF
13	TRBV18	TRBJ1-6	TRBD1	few	TGTGCCAGCTCCCGACAGGGGGCCTCACCCCTCCACTTT	CASSRQGASPLHF
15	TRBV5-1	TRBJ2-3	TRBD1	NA	TGCGCCAGCAGCACCACAGGGGGAGGCACAGATACGCAGTATTTT	CASSTTGGGTDTQYF
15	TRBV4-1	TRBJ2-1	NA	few	TGCGCCAGCAGCCAAGCTCGCTCCTGGGGTAATGAGCAGTTCTTC	CASSQARSWGNEQFF
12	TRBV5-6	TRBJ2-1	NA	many	TGTGCCAGCAGTCTTTTGGACAATGAGCAGTTCTTC	CASSLLDNEQFF
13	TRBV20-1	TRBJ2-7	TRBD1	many	TGCAGTGCTACCGGGACAGATACCTACGAGCAGTACTTC	CSATGTDTYEQYF
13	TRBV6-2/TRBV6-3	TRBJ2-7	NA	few	TGTGCCAGCAGAGGACATACGGTAAACGAGCAGTACTTC	CASRGHTVNEQYF
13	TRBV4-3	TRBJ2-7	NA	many	TGCGCCAGCAGCCACTCCGGATCCTACGAGCAGTACTTC	CASSHSGSYEQYF
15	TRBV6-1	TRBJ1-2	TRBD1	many	TGTGCCAGCAGTGTTCGAGGGGGCGCCATCAGCGGCTACACCTTC	CASSVRGGAISGYTF
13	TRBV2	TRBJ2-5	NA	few	TGTGCCTGGCTGCGCAGGGAGGAGGATACCCAGTACTTC	CAWLRREEDTQYF
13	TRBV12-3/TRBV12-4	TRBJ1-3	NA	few	TGTGCCAGCGGCCTTTCCTCCGGAAACACCATATATTTT	CASGLSSGNTIYF
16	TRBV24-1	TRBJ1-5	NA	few	TGTGCCACCCCCGCTGGGAGGGGAGGCAGCAATCAGCCCCAGCATTTT	CATPAGRGGSNQPQHF
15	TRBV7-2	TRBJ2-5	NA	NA	TGTGCCAGAAGCTCCACAGCGGGTTACCAAGAGACCCAGTACTTC	CARSSTAGYQETQYF